This TCR beta chain was sequenced during a study of OX40 agonist ivuxolimab in advanced cancers. This CDR3 is built from 13 residues. With 5 bases removed from V and 7 bases from J, the gap between germline ends came to 9 bases. Looked up from germline, CDR1 is SEHNR and CDR2 is FQNEAQ (reference sequence). Clones were read by immunoSEQ multiplex PCR, and TCRdb kept only the in-frame ones, dropping some. The sample shows roughly 53,000 clones, just under 80% of them seen only once. This clone occurred a few times. The TCR was taken from an adult with an advanced solid tumor such as melanoma, head and neck, liver or kidney cancer. The material sequenced was CD4+ or CD8+ T cells sorted from blood, taken in a trial of the OX40 agonist ivuxolimab. J is TRBJ1-6 and V is TRBV7-9; D not certain. CDR3 bases: TGTGCCAGCAGCCCATGGCAGAATTCACCCCTCCACTTT. This translates into CASSPWQNSPLHF.